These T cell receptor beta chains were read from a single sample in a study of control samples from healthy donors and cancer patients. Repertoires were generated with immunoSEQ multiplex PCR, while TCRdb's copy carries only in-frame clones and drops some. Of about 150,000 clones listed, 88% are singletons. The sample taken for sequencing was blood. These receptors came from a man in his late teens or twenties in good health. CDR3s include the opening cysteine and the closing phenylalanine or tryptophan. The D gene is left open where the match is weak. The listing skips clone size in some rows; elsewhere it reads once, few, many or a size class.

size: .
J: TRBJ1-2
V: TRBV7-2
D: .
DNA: TGTGCCAGCAGCCCGAGACCTCGTGAGGGCTACACCTTC
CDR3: CASSPRPREGYTF

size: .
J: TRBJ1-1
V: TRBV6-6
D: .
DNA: TGTGCCAGCACGCCTCGGGGTGGGGAGGGCACTGAAGCTTTCTTT
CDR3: CASTPRGGEGTEAFF

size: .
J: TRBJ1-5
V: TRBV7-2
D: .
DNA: TGTGCCAGCAGCTTAGTGGGAGATAGCAATCAGCCCCAGCATTTT
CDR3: CASSLVGDSNQPQHF

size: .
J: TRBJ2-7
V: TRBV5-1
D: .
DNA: TGCGCCAGCAGCTTGGTAGGGTGGTTGGACGAGCAGTACTTC
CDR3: CASSLVGWLDEQYF

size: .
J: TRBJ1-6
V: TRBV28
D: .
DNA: TGTGCCAGCAGCCCTGTACGAGGAGGGGATTCACCCCTCCACTTT
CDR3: CASSPVRGGDSPLHF

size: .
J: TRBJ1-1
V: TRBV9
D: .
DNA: TGTGCCAGCAGCGGCGAGGGGGGGATGAACACTGAAGCTTTCTTT
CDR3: CASSGEGGMNTEAFF

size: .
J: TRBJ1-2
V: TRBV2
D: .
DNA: TGTGCCAGCAGTGTAGCAGGGACATCTAACTATGGCTACACCTTC
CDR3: CASSVAGTSNYGYTF

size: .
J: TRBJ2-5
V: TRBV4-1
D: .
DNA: TGCGCCAGCAGCCAGGAAATAAGGGACTCCCCAGAGACCCAGTACTTC
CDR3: CASSQEIRDSPETQYF

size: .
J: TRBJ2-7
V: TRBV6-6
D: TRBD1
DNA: TGTGCCAGCAGCCAGGGACAGCCGAGGATGTCCTACGAGCAGTACTTC
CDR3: CASSQGQPRMSYEQYF

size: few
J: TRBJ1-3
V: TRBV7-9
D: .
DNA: TGTGCCAGCAGCTTAGCCGACCCGGGAAACACCATATATTTT
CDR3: CASSLADPGNTIYF

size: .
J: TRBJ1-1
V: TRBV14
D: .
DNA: TGTGCCAGCAGCCAAGTGCGGGGTTTTGGCGAAGCTTTCTTT
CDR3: CASSQVRGFGEAFF

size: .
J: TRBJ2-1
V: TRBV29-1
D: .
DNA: TGCAGCGTTCTAGGGGGGAGTAACTACAATGAGCAGTTCTTC
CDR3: CSVLGGSNYNEQFF

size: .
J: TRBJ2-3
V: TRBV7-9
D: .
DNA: TGTGCCAGCAGCGTAGCTAGGGGTTCCCAGAGGTGGGCAGATACGCAGTATTTT
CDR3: CASSVARGSQRWADTQYF

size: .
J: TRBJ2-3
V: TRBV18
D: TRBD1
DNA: TGTGCCAGCTCACCCACCGGGACAGTACCTAGCACAGATACGCAGTATTTT
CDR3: CASSPTGTVPSTDTQYF

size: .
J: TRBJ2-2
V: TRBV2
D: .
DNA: TGTGCCAGCAGTGAGTCAGGGATCAGGGCCGGGGAGCTGTTTTTT
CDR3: CASSESGIRAGELFF

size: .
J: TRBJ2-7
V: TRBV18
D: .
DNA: TGTGCCAGCTCACCATTTCGAAGGGATCGGAACGAGCAGTACTTC
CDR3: CASSPFRRDRNEQYF

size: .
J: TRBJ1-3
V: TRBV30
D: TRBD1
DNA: TGTGCCTGGGAGGACAGGGGGATGAGTGGAAACACCATATATTTT
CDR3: CAWEDRGMSGNTIYF

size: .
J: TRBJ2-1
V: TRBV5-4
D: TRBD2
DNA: TGTGCCAGCAGCTTTTGGGTTAGCGGGGGGGTAAATGAGCAGTTCTTC
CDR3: CASSFWVSGGVNEQFF

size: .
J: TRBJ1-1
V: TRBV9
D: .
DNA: TGTGCCAGCAGCGTAGGGCCGAACACTGAAGCTTTCTTT
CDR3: CASSVGPNTEAFF

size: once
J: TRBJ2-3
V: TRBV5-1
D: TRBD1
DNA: TGCGCCAGCAGGGGACAGGGCACCCCTGGGAGCACAGATACGCAGTATTTT
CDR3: CASRGQGTPGSTDTQYF

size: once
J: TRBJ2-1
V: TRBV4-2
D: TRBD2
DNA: TGTGCCAGCAGCCAGCTAGCGGGGGAGAAGGGCAATGAGCAGTTCTTC
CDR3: CASSQLAGEKGNEQFF

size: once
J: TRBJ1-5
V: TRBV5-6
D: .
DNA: TGTGCCAGCAGCTTGGGGTCAGACAATCAGCCCCAGCATTTT
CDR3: CASSLGSDNQPQHF

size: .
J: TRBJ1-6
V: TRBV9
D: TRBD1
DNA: TGTGCCAGCAGCCCCCGGACAGGGAGTTCACCCCTCCACTTT
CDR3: CASSPRTGSSPLHF

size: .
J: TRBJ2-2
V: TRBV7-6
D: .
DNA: TGTGCCAGCAGCTCGGGGGGCGTGAACACCGGGGAGCTGTTTTTT
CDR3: CASSSGGVNTGELFF

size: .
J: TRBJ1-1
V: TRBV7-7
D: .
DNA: TGTGCTAGCAGCTTACACAGGGACGGATTTCCTGAAGCTTTCTTT
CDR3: CASSLHRDGFPEAFF

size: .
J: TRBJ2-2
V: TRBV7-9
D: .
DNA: TGTGCCAGCACCCACCCCCTTACCGGGGAGCTGTTTTTT
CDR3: CASTHPLTGELFF

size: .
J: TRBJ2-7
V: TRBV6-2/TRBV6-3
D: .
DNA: TGTGCCAGCAGTTACAAGCGCTGGCCTGTCTCCTACGAGCAGTACTTC
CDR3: CASSYKRWPVSYEQYF

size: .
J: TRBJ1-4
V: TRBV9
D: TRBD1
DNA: TGTGCCAGCAGCGCAGGGGGATCGGGTAATGAAAAACTGTTTTTT
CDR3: CASSAGGSGNEKLFF

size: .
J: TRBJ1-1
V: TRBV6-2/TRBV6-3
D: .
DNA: TGTGCCAGCAGTCTGACCCTCCCCACTGAAGCTTTCTTT
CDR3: CASSLTLPTEAFF

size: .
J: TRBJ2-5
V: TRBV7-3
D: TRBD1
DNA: TGTGCCAGCAGCTTAACGGGCAGGGGGCGAGAGACCCAGTACTTC
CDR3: CASSLTGRGRETQYF

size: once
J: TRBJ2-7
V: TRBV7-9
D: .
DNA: TGTGCCAGCAGCTTAAACGCGGACTCCTACGAGCAGTACTTC
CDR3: CASSLNADSYEQYF

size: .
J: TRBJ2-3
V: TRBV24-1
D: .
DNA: TGTGCCATCGACCCGTTGGGGGGCACAGATACGCAGTATTTT
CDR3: CAIDPLGGTDTQYF

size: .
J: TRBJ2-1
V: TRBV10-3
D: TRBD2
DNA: TGTGCCATCAGTGTGGGCGGGGGTAATGAGCAGTTCTTC
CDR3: CAISVGGGNEQFF

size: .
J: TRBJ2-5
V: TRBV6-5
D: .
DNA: TGTGCCAGCACCAATCTGGAGACCCAGTACTTC
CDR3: CASTNLETQYF

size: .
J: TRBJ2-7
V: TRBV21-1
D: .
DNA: TGTGCCAGCAGCGGCCCCGGGACAGGGCAGCTCTACGAGCAGTACTTC
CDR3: CASSGPGTGQLYEQYF

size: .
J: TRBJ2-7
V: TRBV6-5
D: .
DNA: TGTGCCAGCAGCGATGGTTCAGACTCTGACTACGAGCAGTACTTC
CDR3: CASSDGSDSDYEQYF

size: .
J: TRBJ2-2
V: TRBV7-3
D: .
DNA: TGTGCCAGCAGCTTAACGATTGGGGGAACCGGGGAGCTGTTTTTT
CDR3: CASSLTIGGTGELFF

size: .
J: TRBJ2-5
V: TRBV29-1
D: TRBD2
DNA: TGCAGCGTTGGGAAAGCGGGGAGGCTTGGGGAGACCCAGTACTTC
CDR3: CSVGKAGRLGETQYF

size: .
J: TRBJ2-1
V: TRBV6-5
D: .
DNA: TGTGCCAGCAGTCTCCAACCAGGGGGGGAGCAGTTCTTC
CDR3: CASSLQPGGEQFF

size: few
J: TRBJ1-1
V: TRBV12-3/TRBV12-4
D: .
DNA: TGTGCCAGCAGTTTCTCTTCAGGTACTGAAGCTTTCTTT
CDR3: CASSFSSGTEAFF

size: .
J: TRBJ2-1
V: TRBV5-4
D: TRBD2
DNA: TGTGCCAGCAGCTGGGGCCCGGGAGGTCTAGCGGGGAGCAATGAGCAGTTCTTC
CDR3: CASSWGPGGLAGSNEQFF

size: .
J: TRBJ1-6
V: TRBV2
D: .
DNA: TGTGCCAGCAGTGGTGCGTGGGCTGAATCACCCCTCCACTTT
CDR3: CASSGAWAESPLHF

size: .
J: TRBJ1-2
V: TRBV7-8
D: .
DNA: TGTGCCAGCAGCGAGGGGGTCGAGCATGGCTACACCTTC
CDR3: CASSEGVEHGYTF

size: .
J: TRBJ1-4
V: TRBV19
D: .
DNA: TGTGCCAGTAGCCCGAAGCCCGGACCGATTAATGAAAAACTGTTTTTT
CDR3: CASSPKPGPINEKLFF

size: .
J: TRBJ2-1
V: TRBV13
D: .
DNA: TGTGCCAGCAGCTTAGGTACAGGGATCCATGAGCAGTTCTTC
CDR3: CASSLGTGIHEQFF

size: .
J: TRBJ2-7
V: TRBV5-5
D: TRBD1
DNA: TGTGCCAGCAGCAGGACAGGGGCCTCCTACGAGCAGTACTTC
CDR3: CASSRTGASYEQYF

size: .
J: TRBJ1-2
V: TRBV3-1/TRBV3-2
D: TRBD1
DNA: TGTGCCAGCAGCCAAGTACCGGGACAGATCTATGGCTACACCTTC
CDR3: CASSQVPGQIYGYTF

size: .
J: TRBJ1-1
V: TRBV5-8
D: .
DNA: TGTGCCAGCAGCCGGTACAGGGCGATGAACACTGAAGCTTTCTTT
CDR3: CASSRYRAMNTEAFF

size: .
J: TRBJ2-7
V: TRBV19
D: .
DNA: TGTGCCAGTAGTATCACACAGGGATACGAGCAGTACTTC
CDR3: CASSITQGYEQYF

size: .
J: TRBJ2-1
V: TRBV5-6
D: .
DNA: TGTGCCAGCAGCTTCGGCGAGAGCTCCTACAATGAGCAGTTCTTC
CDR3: CASSFGESSYNEQFF

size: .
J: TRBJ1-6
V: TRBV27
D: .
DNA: TGTGCCAGCAGTTTAAAGGGTTTCAGCTCCTATAATTCACCCCTCCACTTT
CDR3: CASSLKGFSSYNSPLHF

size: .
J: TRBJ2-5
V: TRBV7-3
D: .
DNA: TGTGCCAGCAGCTTAGGGCCGGGACAAGGGGAGACCCAGTACTTC
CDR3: CASSLGPGQGETQYF

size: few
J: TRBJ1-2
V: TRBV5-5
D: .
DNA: TGTGCCAGCAGCTTGGTACAGGGTGGAGCTAACTATGGCTACACCTTC
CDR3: CASSLVQGGANYGYTF

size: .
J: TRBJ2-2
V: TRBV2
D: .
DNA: TGTGCCAAAGGAGGGACCCAATGGGGAAATCCCGGGGAGCTGTTTTTT
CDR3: CAKGGTQWGNPGELFF